The T cell receptor (beta chain) under discussion was sequenced for a study of blood T cells in healthy people across ages. With 2 bases removed from V and 2 bases from J, the gap between germline ends came to 13 bases. Germline assignment: CDR1 LNHNV and CDR2 YYDKDF (reference sequence). The CDR3 runs 15 residues. A second PCR of 7 to 11 cycles used a sample-barcoded 5' primer and a J-beta primer mix. The template-switch adaptor was a 5' adaptor with 12 random nucleotides. It tagged each cDNA molecule. TCRdb re-called the 5' RACE reads with MiXCR, one entry per CDR3 protein. The sample lists over 1,200,000 distinct CDR3 sequences, approximately 59% occurring once. This clonotype was observed a few times.

Sequences were obtained from blood. The clonotype comes from a man between 18 and 29 years old in good health. The chain combines TRBV15 with TRBJ2-7; a weak D match, TRBD1 (6 bases). The CDR3 loop reads CATSRSGTLTYEQYF. The CDR3 DNA follows: TGTGCCACCAGCAGATCCGGGACACTGACCTACGAGCAGTACTTC.